The sequence of this T cell receptor (beta chain) was determined in a study of tumor and adjacent non-tumor tissue in lung cancer. Study-level information: The patients, roughly 9 men and a few women, were about 31 to 80 with stage I to III disease.

No cell sorting was done before RNA was extracted from the tissue. Turning to this clonotype: A much more abundant neighbour one base away suggests this may be a read error.

The CDR3 contains 19 residues. Germline-derived CDR1 and CDR2 are SGHAT and FQNNGV. TCRbeta libraries were built with three rounds of nested PCR, modified from ARM-PCR. MiXCR was run by TCRdb on the multiplex PCR reads, yielding one entry per CDR3 protein. The data show about 82,000 distinct CDR3 sequences, over 75% seen once. Sample: lung tumor tissue. This chain joins TRBV11-2 and TRBJ2-3; TRBD2 matches at 9 bases. The source is a woman in her 50s with non-small cell lung cancer. This chain's CDR3 is CTSSPRGAGGPSDTDTQYF. CDR3 nucleotide sequence: TGTACCAGCAGCCCCCGGGGTGCGGGAGGGCCTAGTGATACAGATACGCAGTATTTT. Complete variable domain (other parts from reference TRBV11-2 and TRBJ2-3): EAGVAQSPRYKIIEKRQSVAFWCNPISGHATLYWYQQILGQGPKLLIQFQNNGVVDDSQLPKDRFSAERLKGVDSTLKIQPAKLEDSAVYLCTSSPRGAGGPSDTDTQYFGPGTRLTVL.